This entry concerns a single T cell receptor beta chain. The PCR employed 60 Vbeta primers together with 13 Jbeta primers. Here immunoSEQ multiplex PCR was the method, and the copy in TCRdb shows in-frame clones only, minus some. The top ten hold around 6.6% of the sample, which has more than 85,000 clones, 63% seen once. CDR3 length: 10 amino acids. Trimming left V 8 bases short and J 8 bases short, with 6 bases between. The germline gives CDR1 MDHEN, CDR2 SYDVKM. The data are from a study of cytomegalovirus exposure and HLA in healthy donors. The chain joins TRBV28 to TRBJ1-4; maybe TRBD1 (5 bases). Specimen: PBMCs. This clonotype was sampled from a woman in her 30s in good health and CMV-seronegative. DNA for the CDR3: TGTGCCAGCTCAGGGGAAAAACTGTTTTTT. It codes for CASSGEKLFF.